Listed below are T cell receptor beta chains from one sample, sequenced in a study of shared clonotypes between healthy human individuals. Profiled with immunoSEQ multiplex PCR; TCRdb holds only in-frame clones, not every one. Among some 1.5 million clones, 95% to 97% were seen once, and the ten largest hold about 1.2%. The sample consisted of naive CD4+ T cells sorted from blood. The receptors shown here come from a man younger than 40 in good health. CDR3s include the opening cysteine and the closing phenylalanine or tryptophan. A D gene is named only where the DNA matches it firmly. Expanded clones get a size class; other rows say once, few or many, or leave the size out.

>.|15|TRBV5-1|.|TRBJ2-1
TGCGCCAGCAGCTTGGTAGACAACCCTTACAATGAGCAGTTCTTC
CASSLVDNPYNEQFF
>TRBD2|15|TRBV7-6|once|TRBJ2-7
TGTGCCAGCAGCTTAGGACTAGCGGGGGCCTACGAGCAGTACTTC
CASSLGLAGAYEQYF
>.|13|TRBV2|once|TRBJ2-7
TGTGCCAGCTCCTTGGAGTCTCTCCACGAGCAGTACTTC
CASSLESLHEQYF
>.|15|TRBV19|.|TRBJ2-1
TGTGCCAGTGGGTCCCGGGACACCCTCTACAATGAGCAGTTCTTC
CASGSRDTLYNEQFF
>.|16|TRBV11-3|once|TRBJ2-1
TGTGCCAGCAGCTCAGGAGGGACTTCACTCTACAATGAGCAGTTCTTC
CASSSGGTSLYNEQFF
>.|15|TRBV5-8|once|TRBJ1-5
TGTGCCAGCAGTTCCGGGGACACCTTCAATCAGCCCCAGCATTTT
CASSSGDTFNQPQHF
>TRBD2|18|TRBV7-9|.|TRBJ2-7
TGTGCCAGCAGCTTAACCCATGGGACTAGCGGGAGTTTGAACGAGCAGTACTTC
CASSLTHGTSGSLNEQYF
>TRBD1|14|TRBV29-1|.|TRBJ2-3
TGCAGCGTTGTCGGACAGGGCTTACAGAATACGCAGTATTTT
CSVVGQGLQNTQYF
>TRBD1|15|TRBV7-4|.|TRBJ2-5
TGCACCAGCAGCCCACCGGGACAGACACAAGAGACCCAGTACTTC
CTSSPPGQTQETQYF
>.|14|TRBV7-9|.|TRBJ2-5
TGTGCCAGCAGACCGATGAGGGTACAAGAGACCCAGTACTTC
CASRPMRVQETQYF
>.|14|TRBV7-9|.|TRBJ2-7
TGTGCCAGCAGCTTAGGGGACGGAACCTACGAGCAGTACTTC
CASSLGDGTYEQYF
>.|16|TRBV18|.|TRBJ1-3
TGTGCCAGCTCACCAAACAGGATGAGCTCTGGAAACACCATATATTTT
CASSPNRMSSGNTIYF
>TRBD2|15|TRBV9|once|TRBJ2-1
TGTGCCAGCAGCCCCCGGACTAGCGGGAGGGCTGAGCAGTTCTTC
CASSPRTSGRAEQFF